These T cell receptor beta chains were read from a single sample in a study of cytomegalovirus exposure and HLA in healthy donors. TCRdb's table, derived via immunoSEQ multiplex PCR, lists solely in-frame clones and lacks some. Of about 59,000 clones in the sample, about four fifths were seen once. Sequenced material: PBMCs. These receptors came from a woman aged 40 to 50 in good health and CMV-seronegative. Each CDR3 is given with its conserved first and last residue. A D gene is named only where the DNA matches it firmly. Part of the rows lack a size; the others show once, few, many or a class for expanded clones.

d_gene,v_gene,j_gene,abundance,CDR3nt,CDR3aa
TRBD2,TRBV5-6,TRBJ2-1,NA,TGTGCCAGCAGTAGCGGGAGAGGACTAGTCAATGAGCAGTTCTTC,CASSSGRGLVNEQFF
NA,TRBV9,TRBJ2-7,NA,TGTGCCAGCAGCCGCGGGGAGCCCTACGAGCAGTACTTC,CASSRGEPYEQYF
TRBD2,TRBV27,TRBJ2-5,once,TGTGCCAGCAGTGGACTAGCGACACAAGAGACCCAGTACTTC,CASSGLATQETQYF
NA,TRBV28,TRBJ2-1,NA,TGTGCCAGCTCCCTACTGCGCAATGAGCAGTTCTTC,CASSLLRNEQFF
TRBD2,TRBV7-2,TRBJ2-7,NA,TGTGCCAGCAGCTTTGGAACGTTGGTGAGCGGGAACTCCTACGAGCAGTACTTC,CASSFGTLVSGNSYEQYF
NA,TRBV10-3,TRBJ1-1,NA,TGTGCCATCAGATCGACAGGCTCCATGAACACTGAAGCTTTCTTT,CAIRSTGSMNTEAFF
TRBD1,TRBV6-5,TRBJ1-5,NA,TGTGCCAGCAGTTACGGACAGGGCATTCAGCCCCAGCATTTT,CASSYGQGIQPQHF
TRBD1,TRBV7-8,TRBJ2-1,NA,TGTGCCAGCAGCACCCCCGGGACAGGGGTTTTCAATGAGCAGTTCTTC,CASSTPGTGVFNEQFF
NA,TRBV9,TRBJ2-3,NA,TGTGCCAGCAGCGTAGGTACAGTAAGCACAGATACGCAGTATTTT,CASSVGTVSTDTQYF
TRBD1,TRBV5-4,TRBJ2-5,NA,TGTGCCAGCAGCTTGGCGGGACAGGGGGTTCAAGAGACCCAGTACTTC,CASSLAGQGVQETQYF
NA,TRBV6-6,TRBJ2-2,NA,TGTGCCAGCAGTTACGCCAGTTCAAACACCGGGGAGCTGTTTTTT,CASSYASSNTGELFF
TRBD2,TRBV4-2,TRBJ2-5,NA,TGTGCCAGCAGCTTACTGGGCGGGAGAGGAGAGACCCAGTACTTC,CASSLLGGRGETQYF
TRBD2,TRBV25-1,TRBJ2-3,NA,TGTGCCAGCAGTAGCGGGAGACTGACAGATACGCAGTATTTT,CASSSGRLTDTQYF
NA,TRBV27,TRBJ1-2,NA,TGTGCCAGCAGTTTGGGCGTGGGGAGTGGCTACACCTTC,CASSLGVGSGYTF
TRBD1,TRBV28,TRBJ1-4,NA,TGTGCCAGCACGAACAGGGGGAGCAAGGAAAAACTGTTTTTT,CASTNRGSKEKLFF
NA,TRBV7-2,TRBJ2-7,NA,TGTGCCAGCAGCCTAAGACTAGAGCGGACCTACGAGCAGTACTTC,CASSLRLERTYEQYF
TRBD2,TRBV4-3,TRBJ2-3,NA,TGCGCCAGCAGCCAAGATAGGACTAGCGGGAGTATAAATACGCAGTATTTT,CASSQDRTSGSINTQYF
TRBD1,TRBV7-8,TRBJ1-3,NA,TGTGCCAGCAGCTTAACAGGGGGCAGTGGAAACACCATATATTTT,CASSLTGGSGNTIYF
TRBD1,TRBV29-1,TRBJ2-2,NA,TGCAGCGCCATACGGGACAGCACCGGGGAGCTGTTTTTT,CSAIRDSTGELFF
TRBD1,TRBV28,TRBJ1-5,NA,TGTGCCAGCAGTTTCACAGGGGGCGGTCAGCCCCAGCATTTT,CASSFTGGGQPQHF
NA,TRBV5-1,TRBJ2-1,NA,TGCGCCAGTAGGGGATTGAGCCCCAGCAACAATGAGCAGTTCTTC,CASRGLSPSNNEQFF
NA,TRBV4-1,TRBJ1-2,NA,TGCGCCAGCAGCCAAGATTCCGGGGACTATGGCTACACCTTC,CASSQDSGDYGYTF
NA,TRBV9,TRBJ1-1,NA,TGTGCCAGCAGCCCCCGGGGGAACACTGAAGCTTTCTTT,CASSPRGNTEAFF